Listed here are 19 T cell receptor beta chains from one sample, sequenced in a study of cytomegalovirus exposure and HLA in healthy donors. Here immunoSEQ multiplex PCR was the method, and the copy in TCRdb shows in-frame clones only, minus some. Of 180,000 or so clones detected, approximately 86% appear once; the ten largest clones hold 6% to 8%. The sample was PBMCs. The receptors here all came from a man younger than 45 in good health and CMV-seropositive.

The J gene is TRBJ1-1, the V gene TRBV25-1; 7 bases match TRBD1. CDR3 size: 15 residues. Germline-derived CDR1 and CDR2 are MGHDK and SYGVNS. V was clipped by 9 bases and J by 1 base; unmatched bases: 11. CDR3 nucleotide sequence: TGTGCCAGTAGGCGGACAGGCGGCGGGAACACTGAAGCTTTCTTT. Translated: CASRRTGGGNTEAFF.

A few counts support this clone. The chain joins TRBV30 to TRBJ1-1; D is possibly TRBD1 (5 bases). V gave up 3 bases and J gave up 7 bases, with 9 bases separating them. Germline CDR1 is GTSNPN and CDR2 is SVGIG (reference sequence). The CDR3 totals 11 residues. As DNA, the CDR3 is TGTGCCTGGAGCGCACAGGTTGAAGCTTTCTTT. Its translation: CAWSAQVEAFF.

CDR3 sequence reads: CASSETTSGELFF. The CDR3 DNA sequence: TGTGCCAGCAGCGAAACTACGTCCGGGGAGCTGTTTTTT. The chain is built from TRBV11-2 and TRBJ2-2; D is ambiguous. This CDR3 region has 13 residues. Per the germline V gene, CDR1 is SGHAT and CDR2 is FQNNGV. Trimming took 5 bases from V and 6 from J, leaving 10 bases between them.

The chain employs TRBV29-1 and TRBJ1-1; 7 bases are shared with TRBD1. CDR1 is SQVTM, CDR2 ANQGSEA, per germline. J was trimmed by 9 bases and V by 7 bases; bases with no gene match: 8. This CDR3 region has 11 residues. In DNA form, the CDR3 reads TGCAGCGCCGTGAGGGGACAGAAAGCTTTCTTT. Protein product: CSAVRGQKAFF. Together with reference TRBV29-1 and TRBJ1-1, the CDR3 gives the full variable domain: SAVISQKPSRDICQRGTSLTIQCQVDSQVTMMFWYRQQPGQSLTLIATANQGSEATYESGFVIDKFPISRPNLTFSTLTVSNMSPEDSSIYLCSAVRGQKAFFGQGTRLTVV.

The CDR3: CASSKPGLATGELFF. CDR3 bases: TGTGCCAGCAGCAAACCGGGACTCGCGACCGGGGAGCTGTTTTTT. V usage is TRBV7-2 and J usage is TRBJ2-2; tentative D call: TRBD2 (6 bases). V was shortened by 5 bases and J by 5 bases, with 15 bases between the two germline ends. Germline loops: CDR1 SGHTA, CDR2 FQGNSA. This CDR3 comprises 15 residues.

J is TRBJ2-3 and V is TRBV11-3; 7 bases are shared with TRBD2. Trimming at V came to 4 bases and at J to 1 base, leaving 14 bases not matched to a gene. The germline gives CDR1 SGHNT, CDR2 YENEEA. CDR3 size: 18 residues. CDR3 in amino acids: CASSSQTSPFSGTDTQYF. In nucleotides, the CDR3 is TGTGCCAGCAGCTCCCAGACTAGCCCCTTTTCGGGCACAGATACGCAGTATTTT.

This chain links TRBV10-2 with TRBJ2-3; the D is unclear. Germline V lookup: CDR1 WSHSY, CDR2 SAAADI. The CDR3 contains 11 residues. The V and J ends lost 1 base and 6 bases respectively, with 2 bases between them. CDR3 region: CASSEWDTQYF. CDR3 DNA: TGCGCCAGCAGTGAGTGGGATACGCAGTATTTT.

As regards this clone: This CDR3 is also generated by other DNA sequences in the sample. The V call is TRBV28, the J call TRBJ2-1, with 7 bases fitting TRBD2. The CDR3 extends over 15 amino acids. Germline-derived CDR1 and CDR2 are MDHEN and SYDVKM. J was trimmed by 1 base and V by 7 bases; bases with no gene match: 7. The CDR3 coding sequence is TGTGCCAGCACCCCGGGGGGAGGGTCCTACAATGAGCAGTTCTTC. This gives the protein CASTPGGGSYNEQFF.

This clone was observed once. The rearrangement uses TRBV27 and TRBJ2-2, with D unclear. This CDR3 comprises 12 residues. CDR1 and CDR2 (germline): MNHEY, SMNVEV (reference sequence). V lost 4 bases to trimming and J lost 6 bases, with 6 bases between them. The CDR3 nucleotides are TGTGCCAGCAGTTGGGGATCCGGGGAGCTGTTTTTT. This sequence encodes CASSWGSGELFF.

This chain's CDR3 is CASSVQDYTEAFF. The CDR3, as DNA: TGTGCCAGCAGCGTCCAAGATTACACTGAAGCTTTCTTT. The chain employs TRBV11-2 and TRBJ1-1; D not resolved. This CDR3 is built from 13 residues. The ends were cut back, 5 bases at V and 3 bases at J, with 10 bases in the middle. Germline lookup yields CDR1 SGHAT and CDR2 FQNNGV.

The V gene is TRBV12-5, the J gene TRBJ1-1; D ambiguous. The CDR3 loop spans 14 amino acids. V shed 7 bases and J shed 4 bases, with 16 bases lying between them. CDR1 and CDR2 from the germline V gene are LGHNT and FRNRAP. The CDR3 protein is CASAPPPTGTEAFF. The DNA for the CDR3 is TGTGCTAGTGCCCCTCCCCCAACTGGCACTGAAGCTTTCTTT.

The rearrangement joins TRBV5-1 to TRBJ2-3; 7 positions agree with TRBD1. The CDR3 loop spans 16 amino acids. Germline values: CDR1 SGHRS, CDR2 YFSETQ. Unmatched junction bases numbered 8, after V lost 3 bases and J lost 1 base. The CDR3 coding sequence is TGCGCCAGCAGCTCACAACGACAGGGCCGCACAGATACGCAGTATTTT. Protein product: CASSSQRQGRTDTQYF. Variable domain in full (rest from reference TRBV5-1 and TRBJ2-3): KAGVTQTPRYLIKTRGQQVTLSCSPISGHRSVSWYQQTPGQGLQFLFEYFSETQRNKGNFPGRFSGRQFSNSRSEMNVSTLELGDSALYLCASSSQRQGRTDTQYFGPGTRLTVL.

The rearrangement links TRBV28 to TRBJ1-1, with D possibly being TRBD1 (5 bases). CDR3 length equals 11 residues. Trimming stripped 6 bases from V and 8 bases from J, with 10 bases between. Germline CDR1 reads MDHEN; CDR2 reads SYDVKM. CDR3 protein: CASRLQDEAFF. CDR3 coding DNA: TGTGCCAGCAGACTACAGGACGAAGCTTTCTTT.

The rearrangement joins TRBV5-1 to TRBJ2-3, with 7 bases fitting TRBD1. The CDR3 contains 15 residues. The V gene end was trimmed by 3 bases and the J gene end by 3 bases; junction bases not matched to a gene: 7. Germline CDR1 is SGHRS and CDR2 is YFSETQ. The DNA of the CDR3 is TGCGCCAGCAGCTCGTTCCAGGGGGAAACAGATACGCAGTATTTT. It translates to CASSSFQGETDTQYF.

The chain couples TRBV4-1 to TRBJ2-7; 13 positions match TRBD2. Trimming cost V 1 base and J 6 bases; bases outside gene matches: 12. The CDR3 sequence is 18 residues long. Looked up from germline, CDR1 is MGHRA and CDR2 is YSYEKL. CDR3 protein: CASSQGLAGGPRGIEQYF. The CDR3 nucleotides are TGCGCCAGCAGCCAAGGACTAGCGGGAGGCCCTCGGGGTATCGAGCAGTACTTC.

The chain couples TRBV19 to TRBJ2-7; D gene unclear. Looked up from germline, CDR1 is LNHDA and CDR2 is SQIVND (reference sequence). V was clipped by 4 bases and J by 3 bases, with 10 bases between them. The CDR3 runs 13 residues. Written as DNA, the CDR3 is TGTGCCAGTAGTACCCCTTTTAGCTACGAGCAGTACTTC. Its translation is CASSTPFSYEQYF.

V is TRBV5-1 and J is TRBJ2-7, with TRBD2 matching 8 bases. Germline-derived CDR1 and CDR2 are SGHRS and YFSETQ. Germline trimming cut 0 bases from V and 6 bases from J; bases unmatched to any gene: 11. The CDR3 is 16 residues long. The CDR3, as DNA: TGCGCCAGCAGCTTGGCCGATAGCGGGATCGCAAGCGAGCAGTACTTC. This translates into CASSLADSGIASEQYF.

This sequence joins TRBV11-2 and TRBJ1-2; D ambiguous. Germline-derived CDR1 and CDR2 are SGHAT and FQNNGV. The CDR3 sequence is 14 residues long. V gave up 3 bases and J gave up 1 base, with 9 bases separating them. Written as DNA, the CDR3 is TGTGCCAGCAGCTTTTCGGGGTTTAACTATGGCTACACCTTC. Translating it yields CASSFSGFNYGYTF.

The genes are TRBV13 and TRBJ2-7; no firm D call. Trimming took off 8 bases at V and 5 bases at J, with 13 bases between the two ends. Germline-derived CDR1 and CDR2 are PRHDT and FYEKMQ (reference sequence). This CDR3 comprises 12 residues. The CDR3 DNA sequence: TGTGCCAGCGCTGTACGGTCCCACGAGCAGTACTTC. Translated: CASAVRSHEQYF.